Each of the 18 T cell receptor beta chains below was sequenced from the same sample in a study of T cell responses to AZD1222 COVID-19 vaccine. Only in-frame clones appear in the TCRdb table, and some are missing; sequencing was by immunoSEQ multiplex PCR. The sample lists more than 90,000 clones; approximately 84% were seen once. The material sequenced was peripheral blood, taken 28 days after the second AZD1222 dose. The receptors shown here come from an adult who received the AZD1222 COVID-19 vaccine.

The chain uses TRBV7-2 and TRBJ2-2; tentatively, D is TRBD2 (6 bases). Per germline, CDR1 SGHTA and CDR2 FQGNSA. V lost 4 bases, J lost 5 bases, and 8 bases lay in between. This CDR3 has 13 residues. The CDR3 protein is CASSSGTTGELFF. The CDR3 DNA reads as TGTGCCAGCAGCTCCGGGACTACCGGGGAGCTGTTTTTT.

This clone was counted a single time. The V and J genes are TRBV20-1 and TRBJ2-7; possible D gene TRBD1, 6 bases. This CDR3 spans 12 amino acids. Germline lookup yields CDR1 DFQATT and CDR2 SNEGSKA (reference sequence). V was clipped by 3 bases and J by 6 bases, with 12 bases between them. This chain's CDR3 is CSASRTEGEQYF. CDR3 nucleotides: TGCAGTGCTAGTCGGACAGAGGGCGAGCAGTACTTC.

The chain is built from TRBV5-4 and TRBJ2-1, with D perhaps matching TRBD1 (5 bases). CDR3 size: 14 residues. Germline V gives CDR1 SGHNT, CDR2 YYREEE (reference sequence). Trimming shortened V by 5 bases and J by 3 bases, and 12 bases separated the two germline ends. The CDR3 nucleotides read TGTGCCAGCAGGCTTCAGGGAAACTACAATGAGCAGTTCTTC. It is translated as CASRLQGNYNEQFF.

The chain couples TRBV3-1 (or the pseudogene TRBV3-2) to TRBJ1-2, with 7 nucleotides matching TRBD1. After removal of 6 bases from V and 6 bases from J, the junction contained 4 bases not matched to a gene. Per the germline V gene, CDR1 is LGHDT and CDR2 is YNNKEL (reference sequence). This CDR3 region has 12 residues. CDR3 nucleotides: TGTGCCAGCAGTTACACAGGGGATGGCTACACCTTC. Amino acid sequence: CASSYTGDGYTF.

The chain carries TRBV27 and TRBJ2-7; D remains ambiguous. Trimming took 4 bases from V and 2 from J, leaving 3 bases between them. The CDR3 totals 11 residues. Germline assignment: CDR1 MNHEY and CDR2 SMNVEV (reference sequence). The CDR3 DNA reads as TGTGCCAGCAGTTGTACCTACGAGCAGTACTTC. It is translated as CASSCTYEQYF.

The chain uses TRBV4-1 and TRBJ2-5; TRBD1 aligns across 7 bases. In germline, CDR1 is MGHRA, CDR2 YSYEKL. The length of the CDR3 is 15 residues. V shed 4 bases and J 0 bases; nucleotides not matched to a gene: 5. The CDR3 loop is CASSPNDRDQETQYF. In DNA, the CDR3 is TGCGCCAGCAGCCCTAACGACAGGGACCAAGAGACCCAGTACTTC.

The V and J genes are TRBV7-2 and TRBJ2-2, with D uncertain. In germline, CDR1 is SGHTA, CDR2 FQGNSA. V was trimmed by 5 bases and J by 3 bases, leaving 10 bases between them. The CDR3 sequence is 14 residues long. The CDR3 reads CASSNGYYTGELFF. The CDR3 nucleotides read TGTGCCAGCAGCAATGGGTATTACACCGGGGAGCTGTTTTTT. The entire variable domain, with the rest obtained from reference TRBV7-2 and TRBJ2-2, is as follows: GAGVSQSPSNKVTEKGKDVELRCDPISGHTALYWYRQSLGQGLEFLIYFQGNSAPDKSGLPSDRFSAERTGGSVSTLTIQRTQQEDSAVYLCASSNGYYTGELFFGEGSRLTVL.

V is TRBV7-2 and J is TRBJ1-1, with D uncertain. Between the trimmed V and J ends, which lost 2 bases and 1 base, there was a span of 5 bases. CDR1 and CDR2 from the germline V gene are SGHTA and FQGNSA. The CDR3 has 13 amino acids. CDR3 residues: CASSLSANTEAFF. The CDR3 region has the DNA TGTGCCAGCAGCTTATCGGCGAACACTGAAGCTTTCTTT.

The rearrangement uses TRBV29-1 and TRBJ2-3; D gene unclear. Trimming left V 4 bases short and J 0 bases short, with 8 bases between. The length of the CDR3 is 13 residues. Germline loops: CDR1 SQVTM, CDR2 ANQGSEA. The CDR3 reads CSVVSPSTDTQYF. The CDR3 DNA reads TGCAGCGTTGTAAGCCCGAGCACAGATACGCAGTATTTT.

The J gene is TRBJ2-3, the V gene TRBV27; 8 bases are shared with TRBD2. There are 14 residues in the CDR3. Germline V gives CDR1 MNHEY, CDR2 SMNVEV (reference sequence). J was trimmed by 0 bases and V by 9 bases; bases with no gene match: 5. CDR3 bases: TGTGCCAGTCTTAGCGGGGCTAGCACAGATACGCAGTATTTT. The encoded protein is CASLSGASTDTQYF.

The chain carries TRBV5-8 and TRBJ1-2, with 7 bases lining up with TRBD1. J gave up 1 base and V 3 bases, and 9 bases lay outside the gene matches. The CDR3 is 16 amino acids. Germline assignment: CDR1 SGHTS and CDR2 YDEGEE. The CDR3 DNA is TGTGCCAGCAGCTGGACCCGGGACAGCTTTAACTATGGCTACACCTTC. Amino acids: CASSWTRDSFNYGYTF.

The table lists this clone with a few counts. The chain is built from TRBV11-3 and TRBJ2-7; D perhaps matches TRBD2 (6 bases). Germline CDR1 reads SGHNT; CDR2 reads YENEEA. Between the trimmed V and J ends, which lost 5 bases and 4 bases, there was a span of 6 bases. The CDR3 spans 11 residues. The CDR3 DNA follows: TGTGCCAGCAGCGGGACTTACGAGCAGTACTTC. Its protein product is CASSGTYEQYF.

The chain has TRBV24-1 and TRBJ2-6; D uncertain. V gave up 2 bases and J gave up 1 base, with 11 bases separating them. This CDR3 comprises 17 residues. Germline assignment: CDR1 KGHDR and CDR2 SFDVKD. This CDR3 is CATSDSKGPSGANVLTF. The DNA for the CDR3 is TGTGCCACCAGTGATTCGAAAGGTCCATCTGGGGCCAACGTCCTGACTTTC.

V and J are TRBV9 and TRBJ1-2; D is perhaps TRBD1 (5 bases). The V end lost 0 bases, the J end lost 3 bases, and 12 bases lay between the germline ends. The germline CDR1 and CDR2 sequences are SGDLS and YYNGEE. The CDR3 sequence is 15 residues long. The CDR3 DNA is TGTGCCAGCAGCGTAGAGGCAGGAGGGGACTATGGCTACACCTTC. Residues: CASSVEAGGDYGYTF.

V is TRBV5-1 and J is TRBJ2-1, with 10 bases matching TRBD1. The CDR3 loop spans 15 amino acids. Germline values: CDR1 SGHRS, CDR2 YFSETQ. The trim removed 4 bases at V and 6 bases at J, leaving 7 bases unmatched. The CDR3, as DNA: TGCGCCAGCAGCGCACCGGGACAGGGGATCAATGAGCAGTTCTTC. Protein sequence: CASSAPGQGINEQFF.

This clone has just a few counts. The rearrangement links TRBV3-1 (or the pseudogene TRBV3-2) to TRBJ2-3, with no clear D. The CDR3 covers 15 residues. Germline CDR1 is LGHDT and CDR2 is YNNKEL (reference sequence). Trimming cost V 4 bases and J 1 base, with 12 bases left between them. CDR3 nucleotide sequence: TGTGCCAGCAGCCCGGGCCTCCGGGGCACAGATACGCAGTATTTT. Its protein product is CASSPGLRGTDTQYF.

The rearrangement joins TRBV25-1 to TRBJ1-3; D uncertain. Per germline, CDR1 MGHDK and CDR2 SYGVNS. The CDR3 consists of 14 residues. Trimming took off 1 base at V and 0 bases at J, with 4 bases between the two ends. DNA of the CDR3: TGTGCCAGCAGTGAATTGGCCTCTGGAAACACCATATATTTT. Protein sequence: CASSELASGNTIYF.

This chain uses TRBV2 with TRBJ2-2, with D possibly called TRBD1 or TRBD2 (5 bases each). Per the germline V gene, CDR1 is SNHLY and CDR2 is FYNNEI. V was clipped by 8 bases and J by 5 bases, with 12 bases between them. This CDR3 contains 13 residues. The CDR3 reads CASSSGTTGELFF. CDR3 bases: TGTGCCAGCTCCTCCGGGACGACCGGGGAGCTGTTTTTT.